This entry describes one TCR beta chain. Synthetic templates analogous to TCR were spiked into all PCRs individually. Assay used: immunoSEQ multiplex PCR; TCRdb lists only in-frame clones, some missing. The sample records about 76,000 clones, approximately 90% being singletons. The entry originates in a study of PD-L1 blockade in urothelial cancer. Across the study: Before enrollment, 0 to 3 chemotherapy regimens had been given to patients. Blood samples had a median of approximately 150,000 T cells, 80,000 to 100,000 unique TCRs, and clonality more than 0.075.

Indicated time point: peripheral blood 6 weeks after treatment start. The CDR3 sequence is 14 residues long. Germline V gives CDR1 LGHNT, CDR2 FRNRAP. Trimming left V 7 bases short and J 0 bases short, with 10 bases between. The sequencing here drew on PBMCs, taken around atezolizumab (anti-PD-L1) treatment. The chain couples TRBV12-5 to TRBJ1-3, with unresolved D. The clonotype comes from a woman older than 75 with urothelial cancer. DNA for the CDR3: TGTGCTAGTGATGGCCGATGCTCTGGAAACACCATATATTTT. Its translation: CASDGRCSGNTIYF.